One sample yielded the 11 T cell receptor beta chains listed below, sequenced in a study of metastatic and nonmetastatic thyroid tumors. No treatment had been given to any patient before thyroid surgery. TCRdb redid the clone calls on the PCR reads using MiXCR. This sample has around 64,000 clones, with about 4% found just once. Sequencing used blood. The receptors here all came from a female donor with papillary thyroid cancer or a benign thyroid nodule (not recorded which). Some clones in this sample may be carry-over from other donors' samples.

Ten or more counts support this clone. The DNA for the CDR3 is TGCGCCAGCAGAGGAGGGACTCTGGTCCAAGAGACCCAGTACTTC. Amino acid sequence: CASRGGTLVQETQYF. V usage is TRBV5-1 and J usage is TRBJ2-5, with D possibly matching TRBD2 (6 bases). Trimming pared 5 bases from V and 1 base from J, leaving 15 bases between. Per germline, CDR1 SGHRS and CDR2 YFSETQ. This CDR3 contains 15 residues. Full variable domain (remainder filled in from reference TRBV5-1 and TRBJ2-5): KAGVTQTPRYLIKTRGQQVTLSCSPISGHRSVSWYQQTPGQGLQFLFEYFSETQRNKGNFPGRFSGRQFSNSRSEMNVSTLELGDSALYLCASRGGTLVQETQYFGPGTRLLVL.

Ten or more counts support this clone. The chain carries TRBV5-1 and TRBJ1-4; TRBD1 matches 7 bases. This CDR3 is built from 15 residues. Germline V gene sequence: CDR1 SGHRS, CDR2 YFSETQ. The V and J ends lost 0 bases and 6 bases, in that order; junction bases with no gene match: 5. The CDR3 coding sequence is TGCGCCAGCAGCTTGGAGGGGGCCGGGGATGAAAAACTGTTTTTT. Protein sequence: CASSLEGAGDEKLFF.

This chain links TRBV10-3 with TRBJ2-5; TRBD1 matches at 7 bases. CDR3 size: 13 residues. Germline assignment: CDR1 ENHRY and CDR2 SYGVKD. V shed 7 bases, J shed 2 bases, and the junction held 4 bases outside the gene matches. CDR3 DNA: TGTGCCATCACCCCGACAGGGCAAGAGACCCAGTACTTC. Its translation is CAITPTGQETQYF.

Worth noting for this clone: Possible read error: a much larger clone is one base away. This rearrangement joins TRBV18 to TRBJ2-7; possibly TRBD2 for D (6 bases). The CDR3 has 15 amino acids. V lost 3 bases and J 6 bases, leaving 18 bases between the germline ends. Germline CDR1 reads KGHSH; CDR2 reads LQKENI. Here the CDR3 reads CASSPRDFPPGEQYF. As DNA, the CDR3 is TGTGCCAGCTCACCCCGGGACTTTCCACCTGGCGAGCAGTACTTC.

This clone was seen repeatedly, ten times or more. This sequence joins TRBV20-1 and TRBJ2-5; D perhaps matches TRBD2 (6 bases). The CDR3 runs 14 residues. The V end was cut by 0 bases, the J end by 5 bases, with 13 bases between. Looked up from germline, CDR1 is DFQATT and CDR2 is SNEGSKA (reference sequence). Here the CDR3 DNA reads TGCAGTGCTAGAGATCGGAACCGGGGGGAGACCCAGTACTTC. Encoded protein: CSARDRNRGETQYF.

This rearrangement joins TRBV20-1 to TRBJ2-3, with D possibly TRBD2 on 6 matching bases. CDR1 and CDR2 (germline): DFQATT, SNEGSKA (reference sequence). The CDR3 totals 14 residues. V lost 6 bases, J lost 6 bases, and 19 bases lay in between. The CDR3 DNA reads TGCAGTGCCCGGGCCCCACGGGAGTCCGATACGCAGTATTTT. Translating gives CSARAPRESDTQYF.

In its sample, this clone was seen many times. The chain recombines TRBV19 with TRBJ2-3; 9 nucleotides align to TRBD2. This CDR3 is built from 14 residues. Germline CDR1 is LNHDA and CDR2 is SQIVND (reference sequence). V trimming: 10 bases; J trimming: 2 bases; junction bases outside the gene matches: 7. This CDR3 is CATRLADTTDTQYF. DNA for the CDR3: TGTGCCACTCGACTAGCGGATACCACAGATACGCAGTATTTT.

This clone was detected only a few times. A junction end diverges from the germline sequence, so it may reflect a read error. The chain uses TRBV6-1 and TRBJ1-4; perhaps TRBD1 as D (6 bases). Germline V gene lookup returns CDR1 MNHNS and CDR2 SASEGT. This CDR3 contains 13 residues. CDR3 DNA: TGTGCCAGAAGGAGACAGGTTCGCGAAAAGCTGTTTTTT. This gives the protein CARRRQVREKLFF.

This clone was detected only a few times. V usage is TRBV11-2 and J usage is TRBJ2-7; a weak D match, TRBD1 (6 bases). In germline, CDR1 is SGHAT, CDR2 FQNNGV. CDR3 length: 12 residues. V gave up 5 bases and J gave up 4 bases, with 9 bases separating them. CDR3 loop: CASSRQVYEQYF. CDR3 coding DNA: TGTGCCAGCAGCAGACAGGTATACGAGCAGTACTTC. Full variable domain (rest looked up from reference TRBV11-2 and TRBJ2-7): EAGVAQSPRYKIIEKRQSVAFWCNPISGHATLYWYQQILGQGPKLLIQFQNNGVVDDSQLPKDRFSAERLKGVDSTLKIQPAKLEDSAVYLCASSRQVYEQYFGPGTRLTVT.

The V and J genes are TRBV24-1 and TRBJ2-1, with D hard to call. Germline loops: CDR1 KGHDR, CDR2 SFDVKD. The CDR3 sequence is 13 residues long. Trimming took 0 bases from V and 2 from J, leaving 1 base between them. CDR3: CATSDLTYNEQFF. The CDR3 bases are TGTGCCACCAGTGATTTGACCTACAATGAGCAGTTCTTC.

This clone was seen many times. This sequence joins TRBV5-1 and TRBJ2-1; D may be TRBD1 (6 bases). Germline CDR1 SGHRS, CDR2 YFSETQ. This CDR3 comprises 16 residues. The germline V and J ends were trimmed by 4 bases and 3 bases, with 17 bases remaining between them. The CDR3, as DNA: TGCGCCAGCAGCCCAAATCGAGGGGGTGGCTACAATGAGCAGTTCTTC. It is translated as CASSPNRGGGYNEQFF.